The clone carrying this T cell receptor beta chain occurred once. This sample includes further DNA sequences coding for the same CDR3. Trimming stripped 0 bases from V and 1 base from J, with 8 bases between. Germline CDR1 is SGHRS and CDR2 is YFSETQ. The CDR3 totals 14 residues. This specimen belongs to a study of CD8+ T cells in alopecia areata. The authors extracted RNA and reverse transcribed it into cDNA as the sequencing template. The protocol was immunoSEQ multiplex PCR, while the TCRdb copy is restricted to in-frame clones and leaves out a portion. Here the sample spans some 170,000 clones, around 71% being singletons.

This clonotype was sampled from a human donor with alopecia areata. The J gene is TRBJ2-7, the V gene TRBV5-1, with a weak D call TRBD1 (6 bases). The sequencing here drew on CD8+ T cells sorted from blood, taken at week 0. In DNA form, the CDR3 reads TGCGCCAGCAGCTTGGGACAGGTTTCCTACGAGCAGTACTTC. This encodes CASSLGQVSYEQYF.